This TCR beta chain was sequenced during a study of CD8 T cells in ankylosing spondylitis. Study results and limitations: Reportedly, significant enrichment of disease-linked clones occurred in matched ankylosing spondylitis synovial fluid. Among TCR beta sequences, a motif of 7 to 9 highly homologous variants appeared characteristic of ankylosing spondylitis blood. Clones linked to the disease showed a CD8+ phenotype. They occurred at relatively low frequencies in peripheral blood.

Of note for this clonotype: Its antigen remains unknown.

With V trimmed by 2 bases and J by 6 bases, 12 bases remained unmatched. Germline V gene lookup returns CDR1 SGHVS and CDR2 FQNEAQ. The CDR3 has 16 residues. A single record per CDR3 protein comes from TCRdb applying MiXCR to the 5' RACE reads. This sample has some 700,000 distinct CDR3 sequences, with around 17% found just once. What was sequenced was blood, either unsorted or a sorted T cell fraction (not recorded which). This sequence originates from a male donor with ankylosing spondylitis. V usage is TRBV7-8 and J usage is TRBJ1-2, with 7 bases that match TRBD1. The CDR3 spells CASSLPHLDRVDGYTF. The CDR3 DNA sequence: TGTGCCAGCAGCTTACCCCACCTAGACAGGGTCGATGGCTACACCTTC. The whole variable domain, remainder taken from reference TRBV7-8 and TRBJ1-2, is GAGVSQSPRYKVAKRGQDVALRCDPISGHVSLFWYQQALGQGPEFLTYFQNEAQLDKSGLPSDRFFAERPEGSVSTLKIQRTQQEDSAVYLCASSLPHLDRVDGYTFGSGTRLTVV.